This entry describes one T cell receptor (beta chain). The entry originates in a study of control samples from healthy donors and cancer patients. The data were produced by immunoSEQ multiplex PCR, yet TCRdb's version contains in-frame clones alone and is incomplete. The sample yields about 130,000 clones, roughly 90% seen once. From germline, CDR1 is SNHLY and CDR2 FYNNEI. The CDR3 length is 14 residues. J was trimmed by 5 bases and V by 6 bases; bases with no gene match: 6. The J gene is TRBJ1-4, the V gene TRBV2; 7 nucleotides agree with TRBD1. This receptor was obtained from a man aged 35 to 55 in good health. The sample taken for sequencing was blood. CDR3 sequence reads: CASRDQGGNEKLFF. The CDR3 DNA follows: TGTGCCAGCAGGGACCAGGGGGGAAATGAAAAACTGTTTTTT.